Following are 11 T cell receptor beta chains from one sample sequenced in a study of blood T cell repertoires in COVID-19. Generated by immunoSEQ multiplex PCR, the TCRdb table keeps only in-frame clones and is missing some. The table shows some 250,000 clones, with 86% occurring only once. Material for sequencing was peripheral blood. The receptor source for this set is a woman aged 25 to 39 with COVID-19, enrolled during active disease.

The chain carries TRBV7-2 and TRBJ1-5, with D perhaps matching TRBD1 (5 bases). Trimming took 2 bases from V and 5 from J, leaving 16 bases between them. Germline CDR1 is SGHTA and CDR2 is FQGNSA. The CDR3 loop spans 16 amino acids. CDR3 in DNA: TGTGCCAGCAGCTTAAGTCTAGGGGCTAGGGATCAGCCCCAGCATTTT. Amino acids: CASSLSLGARDQPQHF.

The chain's CDR3 is CASSLGAGDSGNTIYF. CDR3 in DNA: TGCGCCAGCAGCTTGGGTGCGGGAGACTCTGGAAACACCATATATTTT. The J gene is TRBJ1-3, the V gene TRBV5-1; D is unclear. Looked up from germline, CDR1 is SGHRS and CDR2 is YFSETQ. This CDR3 is 16 amino acids long. V was trimmed by 0 bases and J by 0 bases, leaving 10 bases between them.

The J gene is TRBJ1-1, the V gene TRBV28; D unclear. Looked up from germline, CDR1 is MDHEN and CDR2 is SYDVKM. The CDR3 is made up of 12 amino acids. V lost 1 base and J lost 7, with 7 bases in between. This CDR3 is CASSLLSYEAFF. Written as DNA, the CDR3 is TGTGCCAGCAGTTTATTGTCCTATGAAGCTTTCTTT. The variable domain in full, with the rest retrieved from reference TRBV28 and TRBJ1-1, is DVKVTQSSRYLVKRTGEKVFLECVQDMDHENMFWYRQDPGLGLRLIYFSYDVKMKEKGDIPEGYSVSREKKERFSLILESASTNQTSMYLCASSLLSYEAFFGQGTRLTVV.

CDR3 in DNA: TGTGCCAGCAGCCGCGGGTCCCCAAGATCCTACGAGCAGTACTTC. Protein sequence: CASSRGSPRSYEQYF. The chain recombines TRBV13 with TRBJ2-7; possibly TRBD2 for D (5 bases). Germline CDR1 reads PRHDT; CDR2 reads FYEKMQ (reference sequence). Trimming pared 5 bases from V and 1 base from J, leaving 15 bases between. The CDR3 is made up of 15 amino acids.

The V and J genes are TRBV23-1 and TRBJ1-2; D unresolved. TRBV23-1 is recorded as an ORF, its role being uncertain. The CDR3 covers 13 residues. The ends were cut back, 3 bases at V and 8 bases at J, with 13 bases in the middle. The CDR3 nucleotides are TGCGCCAGCAGTCAGTCCTGCGGGTGGGGCTACACCTTC. This codes for CASSQSCGWGYTF.

This rearrangement joins TRBV29-1 to TRBJ2-7, with D tentatively TRBD2 (6 bases). This CDR3 comprises 11 residues. The germline CDR1 and CDR2 sequences are SQVTM and ANQGSEA. With 6 bases removed from V and 3 bases from J, the gap between germline ends came to 9 bases. This CDR3 is CSVLGSYEQYF. Written as DNA, the CDR3 is TGCAGCGTACTCGGGAGCTACGAGCAGTACTTC.

The chain is built from TRBV15 and TRBJ2-7, with a tentative D call TRBD1 (6 bases). The V and J ends lost 8 bases and 7 bases respectively, with 15 bases between them. The CDR3 has 12 amino acids. Germline V CDR1 and CDR2: LNHNV, YYDKDF (reference sequence). CDR3 in DNA: TGTGCCACCGAGGACAGTCCGGGGGAGCAGTACTTC. Protein: CATEDSPGEQYF.

V gene TRBV4-2 combines with J gene TRBJ2-3; D is possibly TRBD2 (7 bases). V lost 4 bases to trimming and J lost 2 bases, with 25 bases between them. Germline-derived CDR1 and CDR2 are LGHNA and YNFKEQ. The CDR3 is made up of 19 amino acids. The CDR3 region has the DNA TGTGCCAGCAGCCGGGCCTTACTGGGGGCGGGAGCAACCACAGATACGCAGTATTTT. Its protein product is CASSRALLGAGATTDTQYF.

The chain recombines TRBV28 with TRBJ1-1; 7 bases fit TRBD1. With V trimmed by 9 bases and J by 3 bases, 1 base remained unmatched. Germline assignment: CDR1 MDHEN and CDR2 SYDVKM. The CDR3 is made up of 11 amino acids. The CDR3 sequence: CASRGHTEAFF. The CDR3, as DNA: TGTGCCAGTAGGGGGCACACTGAAGCTTTCTTT.

The V and J genes are TRBV29-1 and TRBJ2-5; D is ambiguous. The CDR3 is 12 amino acids. Per the germline V gene, CDR1 is SQVTM and CDR2 is ANQGSEA. Trimming took 4 bases from V and 1 from J, leaving 7 bases between them. As DNA, the CDR3 is TGCAGCGTTGTGCGCGCCCAAGAGACCCAGTACTTC. Encoded protein: CSVVRAQETQYF.

The V gene is TRBV6-4, the J gene TRBJ1-1; 8 bases fit TRBD1. Unmatched junction bases numbered 5, after V lost 6 bases and J lost 2 bases. CDR1 is MRHNA and CDR2 is SNTAGT in the germline V gene. The CDR3 covers 14 residues. The CDR3 loop reads CASRDRGTNTEAFF. For the CDR3, the DNA is TGTGCCAGCAGAGACAGGGGTACCAACACTGAAGCTTTCTTT.